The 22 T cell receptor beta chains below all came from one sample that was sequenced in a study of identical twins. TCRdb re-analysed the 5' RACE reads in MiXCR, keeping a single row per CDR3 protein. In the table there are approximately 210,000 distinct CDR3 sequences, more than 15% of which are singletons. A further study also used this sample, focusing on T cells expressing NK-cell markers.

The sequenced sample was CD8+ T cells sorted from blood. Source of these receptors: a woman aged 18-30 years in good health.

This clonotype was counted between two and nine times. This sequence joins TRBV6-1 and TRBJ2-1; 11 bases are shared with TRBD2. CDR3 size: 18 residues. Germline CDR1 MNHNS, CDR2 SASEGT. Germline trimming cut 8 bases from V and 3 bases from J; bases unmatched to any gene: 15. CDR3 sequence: CASSPHLLAGAFYNEQFF. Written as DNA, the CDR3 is TGTGCCAGCTCTCCCCACTTACTAGCGGGGGCCTTCTACAATGAGCAGTTCTTC.

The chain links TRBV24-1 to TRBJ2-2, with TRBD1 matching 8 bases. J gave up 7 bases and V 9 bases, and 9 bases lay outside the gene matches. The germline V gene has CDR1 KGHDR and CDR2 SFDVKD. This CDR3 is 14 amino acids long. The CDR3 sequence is CATEGRGRGGELFF. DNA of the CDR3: TGTGCCACCGAGGGCAGGGGGCGCGGCGGGGAGCTGTTTTTT.

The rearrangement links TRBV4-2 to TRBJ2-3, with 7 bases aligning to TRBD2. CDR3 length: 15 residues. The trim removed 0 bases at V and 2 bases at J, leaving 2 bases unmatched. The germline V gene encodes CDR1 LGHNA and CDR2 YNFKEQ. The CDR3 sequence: CASSQDRDYTDTQYF. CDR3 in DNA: TGTGCCAGCAGCCAAGACCGGGACTACACAGATACGCAGTATTTT.

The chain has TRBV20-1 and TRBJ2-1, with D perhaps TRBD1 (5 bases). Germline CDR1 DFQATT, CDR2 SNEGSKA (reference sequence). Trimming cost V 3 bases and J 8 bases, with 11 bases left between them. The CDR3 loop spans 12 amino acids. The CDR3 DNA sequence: TGCAGTGCTAGTCCCCAGGGCTATGAGCAGTTCTTC. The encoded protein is CSASPQGYEQFF.

The CDR3 loop reads CASSLWTGGNNYGYTF. The CDR3 nucleotides read TGTGCCAGCAGTTTATGGACAGGGGGGAATAACTATGGCTACACCTTC. This chain links TRBV12-3 or TRBV12-4 with TRBJ1-2, with 10 bases matching TRBD1. The CDR3 has 16 residues. V was clipped by 2 bases and J by 1 base; unmatched bases: 4.

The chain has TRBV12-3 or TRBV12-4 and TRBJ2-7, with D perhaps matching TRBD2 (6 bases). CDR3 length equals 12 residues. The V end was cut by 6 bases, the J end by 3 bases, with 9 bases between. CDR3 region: CASRGLGYEQYF. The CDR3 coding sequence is TGTGCCAGCAGGGGACTGGGCTACGAGCAGTACTTC.

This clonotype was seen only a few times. Here the CDR3 DNA reads TGCAGTGCTTGGGCCCTCAGGCTCAACTATGGCTACACCTTC. The encoded protein is CSAWALRLNYGYTF. V and J are TRBV20-1 and TRBJ1-2; no definite D call. With 5 bases removed from V and 2 bases from J, the gap between germline ends came to 15 bases. Germline CDR1 DFQATT, CDR2 SNEGSKA (reference sequence). CDR3 length: 14 residues.

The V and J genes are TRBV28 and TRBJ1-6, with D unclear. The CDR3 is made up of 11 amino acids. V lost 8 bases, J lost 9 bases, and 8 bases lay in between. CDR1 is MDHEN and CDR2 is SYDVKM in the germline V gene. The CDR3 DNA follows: TGTGCCAGCCGTTCAGTTTCACCCCTCCACTTT. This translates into CASRSVSPLHF.

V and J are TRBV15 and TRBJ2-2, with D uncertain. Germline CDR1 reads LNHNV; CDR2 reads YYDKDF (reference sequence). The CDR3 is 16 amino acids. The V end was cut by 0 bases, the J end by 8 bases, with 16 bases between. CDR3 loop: CATSRDITPWAGELFF. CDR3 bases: TGTGCCACCAGCAGAGATATCACTCCTTGGGCAGGGGAGCTGTTTTTT. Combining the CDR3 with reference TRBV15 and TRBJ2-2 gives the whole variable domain DAMVIQNPRYQVTQFGKPVTLSCSQTLNHNVMYWYQQKSSQAPKLLFHYYDKDFNNEADTPDNFQSRRPNTSFCFLDIRSPGLGDTAMYLCATSRDITPWAGELFFGEGSRLTVL.

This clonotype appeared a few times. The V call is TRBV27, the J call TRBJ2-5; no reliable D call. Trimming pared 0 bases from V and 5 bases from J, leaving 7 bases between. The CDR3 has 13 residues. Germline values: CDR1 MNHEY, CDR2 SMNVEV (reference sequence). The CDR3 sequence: CASSLSSWETQYF. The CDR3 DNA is TGTGCCAGCAGTTTATCGAGTTGGGAGACCCAGTACTTC.

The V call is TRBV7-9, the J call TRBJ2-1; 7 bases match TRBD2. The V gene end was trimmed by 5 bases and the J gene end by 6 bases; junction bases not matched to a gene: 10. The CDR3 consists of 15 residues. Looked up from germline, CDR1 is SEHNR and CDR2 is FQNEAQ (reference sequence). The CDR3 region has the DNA TGTGCCAGCAGCCCCGCCATGGGGGGGTCCAATGAGCAGTTCTTC. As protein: CASSPAMGGSNEQFF.

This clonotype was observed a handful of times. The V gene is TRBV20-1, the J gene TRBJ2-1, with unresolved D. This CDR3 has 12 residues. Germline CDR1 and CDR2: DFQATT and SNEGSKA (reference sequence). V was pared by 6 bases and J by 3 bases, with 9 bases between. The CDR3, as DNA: TGCAGTGCCGGTCTTTACTACAATGAGCAGTTCTTC. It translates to CSAGLYYNEQFF.

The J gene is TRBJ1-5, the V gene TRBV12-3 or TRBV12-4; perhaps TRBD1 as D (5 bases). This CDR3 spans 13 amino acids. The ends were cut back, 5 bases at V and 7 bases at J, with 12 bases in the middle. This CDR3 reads CASSLPPGQPQHF. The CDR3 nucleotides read TGTGCCAGCAGTCTTCCACCAGGGCAGCCCCAGCATTTT.

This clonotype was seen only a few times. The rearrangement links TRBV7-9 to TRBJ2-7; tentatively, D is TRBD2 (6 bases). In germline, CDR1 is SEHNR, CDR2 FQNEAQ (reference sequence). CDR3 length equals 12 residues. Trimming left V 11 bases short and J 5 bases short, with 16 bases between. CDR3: CAVGGDADEQYF. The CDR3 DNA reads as TGTGCCGTCGGAGGGGACGCCGACGAGCAGTACTTC.

The CDR3 DNA sequence: TGCAGTGCTAGAACTGGAGCGGGTCAGCCCCAGCATTTT. This translates into CSARTGAGQPQHF. V gene TRBV20-1 combines with J gene TRBJ1-5, with D unclear. This CDR3 is built from 13 residues. V was trimmed by 2 bases and J by 6 bases, leaving 11 bases between them. CDR1 is DFQATT, CDR2 SNEGSKA, per germline (reference sequence).

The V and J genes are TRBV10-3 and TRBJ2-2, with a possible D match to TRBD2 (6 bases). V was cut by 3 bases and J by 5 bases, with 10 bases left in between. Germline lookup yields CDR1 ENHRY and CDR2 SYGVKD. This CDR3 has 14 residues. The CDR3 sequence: CAISEAGSTGELFF. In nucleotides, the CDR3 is TGTGCCATCAGTGAAGCGGGTTCGACCGGGGAGCTGTTTTTT.

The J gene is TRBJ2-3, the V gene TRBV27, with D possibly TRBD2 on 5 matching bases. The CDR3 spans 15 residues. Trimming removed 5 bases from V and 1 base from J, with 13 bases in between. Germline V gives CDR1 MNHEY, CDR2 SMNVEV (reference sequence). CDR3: CASSATTLGTDTQYF. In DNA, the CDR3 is TGTGCCAGCAGTGCGACTACTCTCGGCACAGATACGCAGTATTTT.

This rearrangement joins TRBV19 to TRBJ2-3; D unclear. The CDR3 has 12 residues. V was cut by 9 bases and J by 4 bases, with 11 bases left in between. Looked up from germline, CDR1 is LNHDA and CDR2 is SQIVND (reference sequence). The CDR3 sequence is CASLSGPDTQYF. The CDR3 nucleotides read TGTGCCAGCCTGTCCGGTCCAGATACGCAGTATTTT.

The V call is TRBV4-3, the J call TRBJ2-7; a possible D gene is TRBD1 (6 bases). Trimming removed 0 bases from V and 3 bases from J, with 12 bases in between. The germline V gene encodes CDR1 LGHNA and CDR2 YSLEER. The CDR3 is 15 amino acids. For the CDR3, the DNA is TGCGCCAGCAGCCAAGAGAAGCAGGGGAACTACGAGCAGTACTTC. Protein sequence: CASSQEKQGNYEQYF.

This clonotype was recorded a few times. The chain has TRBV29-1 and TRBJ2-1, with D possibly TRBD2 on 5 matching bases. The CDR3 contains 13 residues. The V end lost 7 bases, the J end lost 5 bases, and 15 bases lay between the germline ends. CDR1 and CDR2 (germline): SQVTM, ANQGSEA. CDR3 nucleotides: TGCAGCGCTGTCCCGGGATACCACAATGAGCAGTTCTTC. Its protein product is CSAVPGYHNEQFF.

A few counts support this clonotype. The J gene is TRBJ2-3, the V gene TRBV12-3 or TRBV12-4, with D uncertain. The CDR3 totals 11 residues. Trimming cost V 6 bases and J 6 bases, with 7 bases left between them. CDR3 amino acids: CASSLWDTQYF. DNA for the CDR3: TGTGCCAGCAGCCTGTGGGATACGCAGTATTTT.

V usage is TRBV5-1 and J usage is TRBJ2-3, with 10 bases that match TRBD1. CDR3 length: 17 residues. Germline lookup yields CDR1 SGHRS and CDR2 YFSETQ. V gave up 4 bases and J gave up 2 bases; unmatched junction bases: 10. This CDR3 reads CASSADPGQGITDTQYF. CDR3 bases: TGCGCCAGCAGCGCGGACCCGGGACAGGGGATCACAGATACGCAGTATTTT.